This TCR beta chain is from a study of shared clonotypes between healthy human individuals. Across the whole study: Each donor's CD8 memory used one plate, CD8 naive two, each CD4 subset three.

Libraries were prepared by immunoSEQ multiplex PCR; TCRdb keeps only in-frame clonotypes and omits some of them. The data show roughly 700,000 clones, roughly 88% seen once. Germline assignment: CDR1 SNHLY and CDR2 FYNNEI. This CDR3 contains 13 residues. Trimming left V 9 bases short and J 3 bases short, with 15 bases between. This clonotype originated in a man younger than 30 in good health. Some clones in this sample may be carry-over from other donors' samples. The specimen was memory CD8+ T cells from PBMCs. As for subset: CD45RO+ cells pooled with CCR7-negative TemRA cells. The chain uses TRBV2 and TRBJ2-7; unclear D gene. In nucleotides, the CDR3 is TGTGCCAGTGGCGCGCTGCAGATCTACGAGCAGTACTTC. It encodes CASGALQIYEQYF.